This entry describes one T cell receptor (beta chain). The sample originates from a study of blood T cell repertoires in COVID-19. About the research overall: PBMCs, B-cell-depleted T cells, or T cells were the source of the cDNA or gDNA that made up the material.

Original processing methods: Cell counts per sample came from amplifying reference gene primers. Sequenced by immunoSEQ multiplex PCR; TCRdb stores in-frame clones only, minus some. V and J calls and clone size are those listed in that table; D and trimming were worked out from the DNA. The repertoire consists of about 270,000 clones, with about nine tenths occurring once and the leading ten covering around 8.8%. With 1 base removed from V and 3 bases from J, the gap between germline ends came to 10 bases. The CDR3 has 13 residues. Germline V gene data show CDR1 as SQVTM and CDR2 as ANQGSEA. Sequences were obtained from peripheral blood. The TCR comes from a man in his forties or fifties with active or convalescent COVID-19. The chain employs TRBV29-1 and TRBJ2-7, with D possibly TRBD2 on 6 matching bases. As DNA, the CDR3 is TGCAGCGTTGAAGGCCCCGGGGGCTACGAGCAGTACTTC. This sequence encodes CSVEGPGGYEQYF.